Included here is one T cell receptor beta chain sequence, with context. This clonotype was detected once. What antigen it recognizes has not been identified. No qualities accompany the bases; no much larger clone lies one base away. One read provides weak support. Library method: 5' RACE. The sequencer was an Illumina HiSeq 2500. A second PCR of roughly 7 to 11 cycles was performed with a sample-barcoded 5' primer and a J-beta primer mix. A unique molecular identifier was introduced onto each TCR beta cDNA molecule by a template-switch 5' adaptor carrying 12 random nucleotides. At least 2.5 million CDR3-containing paired-end reads were obtained from each sample. First-strand cDNA was synthesized from all RNA with the Mint cDNA synthesis kit, primed by a TRBC-specific oligonucleotide. After uracil-DNA glycosylase treatment, a first 18-cycle PCR used universal primers M1SS and BC2_uni_R on all cDNA. Per the source publication's procedure: For normalization, 1 million high-quality reads, each with a distinct molecular identifier, were randomly selected from each sample. Reads sharing molecular identifiers were discarded rather than binned into consensus sequences. MiTCR, run with a Q25 quality threshold and the strictest error-elimination algorithm, handled CDR3 identification, clonotype clustering and error correction. A nonparametric unseen species model with Euler transformation was used to estimate lower-bound total TCR beta diversity. The raw public reads went through TCRdb reprocessing: fastp at Q25, MiXCR clone calling, in-frame beta chains kept. Rows with a matching CDR3 protein are joined into one entry that keeps the most common DNA and genes. The V and J calls were determined by TCRdb, not by the authors. A total of 800,000 to 950,000 distinct CDR3 sequences appear in this sample, about 28% of them only once. The top ten hold roughly 10% of the sample.

These data come from a study of blood T cells in healthy people across ages (dated by TCRdb to between 2014 and 2017). Regarding the complete study: In model experiments, template switching captured about one uniquely barcoded TCR beta cDNA molecule for every two T cells. Donors were grouped into four age groups: young (average about 15 years), middle-aged (39), aged (about 60) and long-lived (around 80). The study measured age-related changes in TCR beta repertoire diversity using deep sequencing normalized with unique cDNA molecular identifiers. The study analyzed two additional independent replicas of 1 million unique cDNA reads from the same blood draw for two donors, one aged 18 to 30 and one aged 80 or older.

V was cut back by 6 bases and J by 4 bases, leaving a gap of 12 bases between them. CDR3 length: 13 amino acids, cysteine to phenylalanine. The retained sequence is limited to the CDR3, 39 bases, with the frame set at the first base. CDR1 is given as MNHEY and CDR2 as SVGAGI, both from the germline V gene. Donors were roughly 40 systemically healthy Caucasian individuals from Russia aged roughly 6 to 95 years. Each donor gave approximately 9.4 milliliters of peripheral blood, drawn into EDTA-treated Vacutainer tubes. Ficoll-Paque density-gradient centrifugation was used to isolate PBMCs, with at least 7 million per sample. Total RNA, at least 6 micrograms per sample, was extracted from PBMCs with Trizol reagent. The percentages of naive CD45RAhigh/CD27high T cells were determined by flow cytometry on a PBMC aliquot from every donor. The study at large found these results: Since profiling was done on bulk unsorted PBMCs, naive and antigen-experienced compartments could not be conclusively compared. Donor CMV infection status was unknown, potentially confounding age-related changes in expanded clonotypes. Observed TCR beta diversity per million T cells fell roughly linearly with age, and a significant reduction was already apparent by age roughly 40. Estimates of total diversity based on one million sequenced T cells were regarded as lower bounds and as underestimates. The percentage of naive T cells measured by flow cytometry correlated strongly with observed TCR beta diversity. The long-lived group showed more naive CD4+ T cells, fewer expanded clones and increased TCR diversity than the aged group, suggesting age selection.

These same data were also listed under a study on T cells of mothers and their children. From the second report: Nine systemically healthy Caucasian individuals served as donors, namely three mothers together with their six children. cDNA synthesis used all of the extracted RNA, with roughly 1.5 ug of RNA in each 15 ul reaction. In the second PCR, the M1S primer added sample barcodes and 2-4 random nucleotides. Over 9.5 million TCR beta CDR3 reads were obtained for each mother, and millions of reads were obtained for each child. Thymic selection shapes the output of TCR recombination in a similar way in related and unrelated pairs, and inherited differences have a minor effect. Normalized repertoire overlap was always found to be slightly, but never significantly, higher in related mother-child pairs than in unrelated mother-child pairs. Persistent microchimeric T cell clones were not detected, at a sensitivity of around 95 clones per million clonotypes. Deep NGS was used in the study to compare the TCR beta repertoires of mothers and children and to look for features that separate related mother-child pairs from unrelated individuals. On average, the children were roughly 11 +/- 4 years old, while the mothers were about 40 +/- 4 years old. Libraries were sequenced on Illumina HiSeq 2000 with 100+100 nt paired-end reads after adapter ligation with NEBNext reagents. Mother and child libraries were prepared a month apart and sequenced in separate runs to prevent cross-contamination. For each donor, between 500,000 and 2,000,000 distinct TCR beta clonotypes were identified. Naive TCR beta clonotypes were estimated from low-frequency clonotypes matched to each donor's FACS-determined naive share, without sorting.

The sequence came from a woman between 35 and 50 years old in good health. This chain is built from TRBV6-5 and TRBJ1-1, with the identity of the D gene unclear. Sequenced material: blood. In nucleotides, the sequence is TGTGCCAGCAGACTGCACGGGCCCACTGAAGCTTTCTTT. This yields the protein CASRLHGPTEAFF.